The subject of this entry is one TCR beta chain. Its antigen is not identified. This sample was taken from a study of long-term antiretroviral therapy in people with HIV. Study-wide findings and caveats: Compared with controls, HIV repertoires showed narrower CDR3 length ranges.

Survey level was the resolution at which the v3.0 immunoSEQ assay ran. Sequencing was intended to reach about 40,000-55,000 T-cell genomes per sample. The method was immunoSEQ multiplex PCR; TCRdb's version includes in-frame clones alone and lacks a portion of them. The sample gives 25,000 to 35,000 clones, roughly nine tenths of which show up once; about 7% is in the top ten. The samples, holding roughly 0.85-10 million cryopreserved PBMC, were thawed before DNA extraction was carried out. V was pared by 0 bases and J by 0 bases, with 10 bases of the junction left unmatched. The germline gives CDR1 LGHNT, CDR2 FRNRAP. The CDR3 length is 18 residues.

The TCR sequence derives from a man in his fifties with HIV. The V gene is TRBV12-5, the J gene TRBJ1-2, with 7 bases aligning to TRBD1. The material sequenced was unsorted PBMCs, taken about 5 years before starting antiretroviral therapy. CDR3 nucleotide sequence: TGTGCTAGTGGTTTGGTACTATTACAGGGGCCTACTAACTATGGCTACACCTTC. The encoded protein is CASGLVLLQGPTNYGYTF.